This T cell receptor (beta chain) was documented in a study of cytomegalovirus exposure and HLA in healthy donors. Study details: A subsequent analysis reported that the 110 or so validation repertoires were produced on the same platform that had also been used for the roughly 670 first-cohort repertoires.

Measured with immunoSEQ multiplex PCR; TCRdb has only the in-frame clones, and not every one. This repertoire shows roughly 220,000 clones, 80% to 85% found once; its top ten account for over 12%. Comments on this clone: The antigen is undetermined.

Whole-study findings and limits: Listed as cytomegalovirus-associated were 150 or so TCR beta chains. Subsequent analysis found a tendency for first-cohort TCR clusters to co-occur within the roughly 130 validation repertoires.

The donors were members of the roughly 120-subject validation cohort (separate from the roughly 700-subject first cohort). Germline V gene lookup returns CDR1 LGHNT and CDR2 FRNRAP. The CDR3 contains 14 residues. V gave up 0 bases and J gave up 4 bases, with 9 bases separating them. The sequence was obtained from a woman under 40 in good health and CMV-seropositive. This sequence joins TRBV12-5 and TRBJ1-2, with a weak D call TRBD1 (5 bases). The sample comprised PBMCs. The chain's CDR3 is CASGLVPGSYGYTF. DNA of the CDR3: TGTGCTAGTGGTTTGGTACCAGGGAGCTATGGCTACACCTTC.